This entry lists 15 T cell receptor beta chains sequenced from one sample in a study of regulatory T cells in long-lasting Graves disease. To make TCR beta libraries, researchers used iRepertoire HTBI primers and Arm-PCR of CDR3 regions. TCRdb re-analysed the multiplex PCR reads in MiXCR, keeping a single row per CDR3 protein. The profile shows 350,000 to 500,000 distinct CDR3 sequences, 11% to 15% of them singletons. Time point: newly diagnosed GD, antithyroid drugs for less than 3 months. PBMC RNA was the source of the TCR library. This sample was also put to use in a study of T cells in Graves' hyperthyroidism and ophthalmopathy.

Material: peripheral blood mononuclear cells (PBMCs), obtained at new diagnosis, from a patient treated with antithyroid drugs. The receptors here all came from a woman aged 50 to 60 with Graves disease.

The chain joins TRBV25-1 to TRBJ2-7; D is tentatively TRBD1 or TRBD2 (5 bases each). Germline CDR1 reads MGHDK; CDR2 reads SYGVNS. This CDR3 is built from 14 residues. V gave up 3 bases and J gave up 7 bases, with 16 bases separating them. Written as DNA, the CDR3 is TGTGCCAGCAGTGATGACAGATCGAGGAGGGAGCAGTACTTC. It is translated as CASSDDRSRREQYF.

This clonotype was counted many times. This chain joins TRBV6-2 or TRBV6-3 and TRBJ2-2; no reliable D call. Germline V lookup: CDR1 MNHEY, CDR2 SVGEGT. There are 13 residues in the CDR3. V was shortened by 3 bases and J by 2 bases, with 4 bases between the two germline ends. The CDR3 region is CASSYYNTGELFF. CDR3 in DNA: TGTGCCAGCAGTTATTATAACACCGGGGAGCTGTTTTTT.

This clonotype was seen repeatedly, ten times or more. V usage is TRBV20-1 and J usage is TRBJ2-2, with D perhaps matching TRBD1 or TRBD2 (6 bases each). V lost 2 bases and J 3 bases, leaving 13 bases between the germline ends. Germline-derived CDR1 and CDR2 are DFQATT and SNEGSKA (reference sequence). This CDR3 has 15 amino acids. CDR3 bases: TGCAGTGCTAGAAGATCCGGGGGCGACACCGGGGAGCTGTTTTTT. This gives the protein CSARRSGGDTGELFF.

This clonotype was observed at least ten times. V usage is TRBV10-3 and J usage is TRBJ1-2; maybe TRBD1 (5 bases). The CDR3 contains 13 residues. V lost 6 bases and J lost 2, with 10 bases in between. Germline CDR1 reads ENHRY; CDR2 reads SYGVKD. The CDR3 DNA reads TGTGCCATCAGGGGGGACCAGAACTATGGCTACACCTTC. This gives the protein CAIRGDQNYGYTF.

This clonotype was found many times. J is TRBJ1-5 and V is TRBV29-1; no definite D call. Trimming removed 4 bases at V and 6 bases at J, with 10 bases between. CDR1 is SQVTM and CDR2 is ANQGSEA in the germline V gene. CDR3 length: 12 residues. Here the CDR3 DNA reads TGCAGCGTTGGAAGTGGTAGTCAGCCCCAGCATTTT. This sequence encodes CSVGSGSQPQHF. Based on the CDR3 plus reference TRBV29-1 and TRBJ1-5, the full variable domain is SAVISQKPSRDICQRGTSLTIQCQVDSQVTMMFWYRQQPGQSLTLIATANQGSEATYESGFVIDKFPISRPNLTFSTLTVSNMSPEDSSIYLCSVGSGSQPQHFGDGTRLSIL.

The rearrangement uses TRBV6-2 or TRBV6-3 and TRBJ2-2; D uncertain. Germline lookup yields CDR1 MNHEY and CDR2 SVGEGT. Trimming shortened V by 7 bases and J by 4 bases, and 10 bases separated the two germline ends. The CDR3 extends over 13 amino acids. This CDR3 reads CASTIDTTGELFF. CDR3 DNA sequence: TGTGCCAGCACCATCGACACCACCGGGGAGCTGTTTTTT.

This clonotype has a handful of counts. The chain couples TRBV9 to TRBJ2-3, with TRBD2 as a possible D gene (5 bases). Trimming cost V 4 bases and J 4 bases, with 13 bases left between them. The CDR3 consists of 14 residues. The germline V gene encodes CDR1 SGDLS and CDR2 YYNGEE. The CDR3 coding sequence is TGTGCCAGCAGCTACCTGGGGAGTCCAGATACGCAGTATTTT. Its protein is CASSYLGSPDTQYF. Combining the CDR3 with reference TRBV9 and TRBJ2-3 gives the whole variable domain DSGVTQTPKHLITATGQRVTLRCSPRSGDLSVYWYQQSLDQGLQFLIQYYNGEERAKGNILERFSAQQFPDLHSELNLSSLELGDSALYFCASSYLGSPDTQYFGPGTRLTVL.

The genes are TRBV29-1 and TRBJ2-2, with D unresolved. This CDR3 spans 13 amino acids. Germline V lookup: CDR1 SQVTM, CDR2 ANQGSEA. Trimming stripped 7 bases from V and 7 bases from J, with 16 bases between. CDR3 sequence: CSAAPRWGGELFF. The CDR3 DNA reads TGCAGCGCCGCGCCTAGATGGGGCGGGGAGCTGTTTTTT.

There are a few counts of this clonotype. This chain joins TRBV24-1 and TRBJ1-5, with no clear D. Germline CDR1 reads KGHDR; CDR2 reads SFDVKD. V lost 7 bases to trimming and J lost 0 bases, with 9 bases between them. The CDR3 is made up of 14 amino acids. This CDR3 is CATSLPSSNQPQHF. For the CDR3, the DNA is TGTGCCACCAGCCTCCCAAGTAGCAATCAGCCCCAGCATTTT.

This clonotype has at least ten counts. With a far larger clone one base away, a read error is the likely cause. This chain connects TRBV7-9 to TRBJ2-7; the match to TRBD1 covers 7 bases. The CDR3 contains 13 residues. After removal of 5 bases from V and 4 bases from J, the junction contained 5 bases not matched to a gene. Germline V gene sequence: CDR1 SEHNR, CDR2 FQNEAQ (reference sequence). The CDR3, as DNA: TGTGCCAGCAGCCCGGGACAGCGTTACGAGCAGTACTTC. Translated, it gives CASSPGQRYEQYF.

This chain joins TRBV12-3 or TRBV12-4 and TRBJ2-1; 9 nucleotides line up with TRBD1. This CDR3 has 14 residues. With V trimmed by 11 bases and J by 3 bases, 8 bases remained unmatched. The CDR3 DNA reads as TGTGCCTGCACCGACAGGGGGGGCTACAATGAGCAGTTCTTC. Its translation: CACTDRGGYNEQFF.

Concerning this clonotype itself: One junction end disagrees with the germline gene, perhaps due to a read error. CDR3 in DNA: TGTGCCAGCAGCCCACCGGCCGTAGGGGCCCGGGTCTTC. Its translation is CASSPPAVGARVF. The chain joins TRBV7-9 to TRBJ2-1, with D possibly matching TRBD1 (5 bases). This CDR3 has 13 amino acids. Germline V gene lookup returns CDR1 SEHNR and CDR2 FQNEAQ (reference sequence).

This clonotype was counted between two and nine times. The chain carries TRBV25-1 and TRBJ1-2; TRBD1 matches at 9 bases. V gave up 10 bases and J gave up 1 base; unmatched junction bases: 10. Germline assignment: CDR1 MGHDK and CDR2 SYGVNS. CDR3 length equals 15 residues. The CDR3 nucleotides read TGTGCCACGATAGCCCCGGGACAGGGTAACTATGGCTACACCTTC. Its protein is CATIAPGQGNYGYTF.

This clonotype has ten or more counts. CDR3 sequence reads: CASSLDSLYNEQFF. CDR3 coding DNA: TGCGCCAGCAGCTTGGACAGTCTCTACAATGAGCAGTTCTTC. J is TRBJ2-1 and V is TRBV5-1, with D unresolved. This CDR3 region has 14 residues. Germline CDR1 and CDR2: SGHRS and YFSETQ. Trimming took off 0 bases at V and 3 bases at J, with 7 bases between the two ends. Full variable domain (rest looked up from reference TRBV5-1 and TRBJ2-1): KAGVTQTPRYLIKTRGQQVTLSCSPISGHRSVSWYQQTPGQGLQFLFEYFSETQRNKGNFPGRFSGRQFSNSRSEMNVSTLELGDSALYLCASSLDSLYNEQFFGPGTRLTVL.

Many counts were recorded for this clonotype. The genes are TRBV6-2 or TRBV6-3 and TRBJ1-1; TRBD1 is a possible D gene (5 bases). CDR3 size: 13 residues. Germline CDR1 and CDR2: MNHEY and SVGEGT. With 8 bases removed from V and 0 bases from J, the gap between germline ends came to 10 bases. The CDR3 here is CASLMGVNTEAFF. CDR3 nucleotides: TGTGCCAGCTTGATGGGGGTGAACACTGAAGCTTTCTTT.